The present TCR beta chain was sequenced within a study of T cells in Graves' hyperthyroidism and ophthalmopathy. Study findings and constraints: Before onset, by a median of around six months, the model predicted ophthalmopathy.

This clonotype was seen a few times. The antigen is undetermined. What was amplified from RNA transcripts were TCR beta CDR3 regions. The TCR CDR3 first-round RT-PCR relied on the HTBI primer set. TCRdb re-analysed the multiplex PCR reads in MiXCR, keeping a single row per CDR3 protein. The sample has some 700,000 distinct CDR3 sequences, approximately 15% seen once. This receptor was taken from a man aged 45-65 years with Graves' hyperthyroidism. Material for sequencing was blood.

DNA of the CDR3: TGTGCCAGCAGCTTGAGCACAAATACCTACGAGCAGTACTTC. Translated: CASSLSTNTYEQYF. This rearrangement joins TRBV5-4 to TRBJ2-7; D uncertain. CDR1 and CDR2 from the germline V gene are SGHNT and YYREEE (reference sequence). V was pared by 1 base and J by 2 bases, with 10 bases between. CDR3 size: 14 residues.